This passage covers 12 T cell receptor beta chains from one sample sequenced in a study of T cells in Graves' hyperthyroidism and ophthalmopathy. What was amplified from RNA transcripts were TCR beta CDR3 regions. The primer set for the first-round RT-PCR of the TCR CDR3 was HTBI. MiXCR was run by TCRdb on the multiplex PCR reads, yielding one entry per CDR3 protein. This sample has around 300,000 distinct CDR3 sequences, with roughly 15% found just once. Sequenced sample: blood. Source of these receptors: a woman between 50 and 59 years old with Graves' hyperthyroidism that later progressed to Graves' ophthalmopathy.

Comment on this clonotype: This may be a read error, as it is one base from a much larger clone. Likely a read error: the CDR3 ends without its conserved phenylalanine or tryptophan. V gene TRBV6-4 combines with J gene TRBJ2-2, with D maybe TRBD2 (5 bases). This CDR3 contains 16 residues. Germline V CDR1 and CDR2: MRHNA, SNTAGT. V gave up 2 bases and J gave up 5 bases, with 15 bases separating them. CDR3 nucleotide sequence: TGTGCCAGCAGTGACGACGAGGGTAGGCAAACCGGGGAGCTGTTTCTT. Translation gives CASSDDEGRQTGELFL.

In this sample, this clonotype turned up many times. The DNA of the CDR3 is TGTGCCTGGAACGGGGGGGGGGGCACTGAAGCTTTCTTT. Protein product: CAWNGGGGTEAFF. V and J are TRBV30 and TRBJ1-1, with D possibly TRBD1 on 5 matching bases. The V end was cut by 4 bases, the J end by 4 bases, with 13 bases between. The CDR3 totals 13 residues. Germline lookup yields CDR1 GTSNPN and CDR2 SVGIG (reference sequence).

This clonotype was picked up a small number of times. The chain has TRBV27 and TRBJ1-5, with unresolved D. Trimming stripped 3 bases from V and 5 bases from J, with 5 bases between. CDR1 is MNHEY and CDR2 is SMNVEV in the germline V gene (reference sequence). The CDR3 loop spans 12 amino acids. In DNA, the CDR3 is TGTGCCAGCAGTTTCCCCTATCAGCCCCAGCATTTT. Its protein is CASSFPYQPQHF.

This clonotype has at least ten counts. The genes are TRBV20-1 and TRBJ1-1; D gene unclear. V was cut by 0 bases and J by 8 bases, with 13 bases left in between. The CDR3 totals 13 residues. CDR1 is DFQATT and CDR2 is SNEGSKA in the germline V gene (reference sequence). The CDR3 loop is CSARDTPIPEAFF. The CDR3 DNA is TGCAGTGCTAGAGATACCCCAATTCCCGAAGCTTTCTTT.

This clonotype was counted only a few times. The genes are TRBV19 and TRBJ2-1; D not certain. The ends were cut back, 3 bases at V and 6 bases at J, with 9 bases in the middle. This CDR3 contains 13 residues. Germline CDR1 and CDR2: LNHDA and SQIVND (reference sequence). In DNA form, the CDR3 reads TGTGCCAGTAGTATCAACGGGCTCAATGAGCAGTTCTTC. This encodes CASSINGLNEQFF.

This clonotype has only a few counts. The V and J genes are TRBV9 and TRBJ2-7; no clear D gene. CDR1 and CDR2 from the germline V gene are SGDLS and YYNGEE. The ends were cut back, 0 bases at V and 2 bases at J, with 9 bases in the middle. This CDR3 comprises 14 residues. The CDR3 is CASSVGEGPYEQYF. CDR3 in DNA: TGTGCCAGCAGCGTAGGTGAAGGGCCCTACGAGCAGTACTTC.

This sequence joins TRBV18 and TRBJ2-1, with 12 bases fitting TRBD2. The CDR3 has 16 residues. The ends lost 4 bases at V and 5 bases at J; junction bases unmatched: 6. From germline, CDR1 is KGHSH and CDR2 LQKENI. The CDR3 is CASSQPRTSGDNEQFF. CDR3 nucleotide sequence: TGTGCCAGCTCACAACCGAGGACTAGCGGGGACAATGAGCAGTTCTTC.

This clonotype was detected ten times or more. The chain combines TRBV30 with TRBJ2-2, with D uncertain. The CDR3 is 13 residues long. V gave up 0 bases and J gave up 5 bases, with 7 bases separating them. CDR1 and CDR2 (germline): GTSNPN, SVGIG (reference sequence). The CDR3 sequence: CAWSVLGTGELFF. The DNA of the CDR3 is TGTGCCTGGAGTGTACTTGGGACCGGGGAGCTGTTTTTT.

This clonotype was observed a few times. CDR3 coding DNA: TGTGCCAGCAGCTTAAAAAGGGTCCATGGGGAGACCCAGTACTTC. Its protein is CASSLKRVHGETQYF. This chain connects TRBV7-9 to TRBJ2-5; D not resolved. The germline V and J ends were trimmed by 2 bases and 5 bases, with 15 bases remaining between them. The CDR3 has 15 residues. Germline values: CDR1 SEHNR, CDR2 FQNEAQ (reference sequence). Full variable domain (outside the CDR3, taken from reference TRBV7-9 and TRBJ2-5): DTGVSQNPRHKITKRGQNVTFRCDPISEHNRLYWYRQTLGQGPEFLTYFQNEAQLEKSRLLSDRFSAERPKGSFSTLEIQRTEQGDSAMYLCASSLKRVHGETQYFGPGTRLLVL.

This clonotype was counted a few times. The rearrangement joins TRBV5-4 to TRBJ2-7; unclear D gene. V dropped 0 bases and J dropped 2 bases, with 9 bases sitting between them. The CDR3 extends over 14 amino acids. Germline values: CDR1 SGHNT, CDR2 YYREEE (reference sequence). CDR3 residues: CASSLASRPYEQYF. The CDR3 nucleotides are TGTGCCAGCAGCTTGGCCTCGCGTCCCTACGAGCAGTACTTC.

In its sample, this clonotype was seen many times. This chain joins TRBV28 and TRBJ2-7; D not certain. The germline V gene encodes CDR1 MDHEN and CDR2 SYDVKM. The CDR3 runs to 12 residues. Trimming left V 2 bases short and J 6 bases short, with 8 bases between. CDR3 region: CASSLLGSEQYF. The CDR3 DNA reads TGTGCCAGCAGTTTACTCGGCTCCGAGCAGTACTTC.

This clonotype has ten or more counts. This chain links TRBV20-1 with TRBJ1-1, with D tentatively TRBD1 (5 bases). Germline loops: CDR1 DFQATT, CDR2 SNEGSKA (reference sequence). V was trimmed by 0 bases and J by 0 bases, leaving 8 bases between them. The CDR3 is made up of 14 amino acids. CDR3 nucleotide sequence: TGCAGTGCTAGAGATGGGGGAATGAACACTGAAGCTTTCTTT. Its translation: CSARDGGMNTEAFF.